A selection of T cell receptor beta chains follows, all from one sample in a study of molecular identifiers for immune sequencing clone quantification. TCRdb redid the calling of the PCR reads with MiXCR, one entry per CDR3 protein. This sample has some 580,000 distinct CDR3 sequences; around 25% occur once, and the top ten carry around 0.78%. Sequencing used naive CD8+ T cells from blood, with Jurkat cell RNA spiked in. The receptors derive from a human donor in good health. Some libraries in this study had Jurkat cell RNA spiked in. CDR3s include the opening cysteine and the closing phenylalanine or tryptophan.

V gene	J gene	CDR3 protein
TRBV14	TRBJ2-7	CASSYRQGSYEQYF
TRBV6-5	TRBJ2-5	CASSSTGSAETQYF
TRBV29-1	TRBJ1-1	CSVITFSTDEAFF
TRBV20-1	TRBJ1-1	CSARVRSTGVNTEAFF
TRBV19	TRBJ2-3	CASSAGASTDTQYF
TRBV7-2	TRBJ1-1	CASSLARGGTEAFF
TRBV10-3	TRBJ2-2	CAISESYDGELFF
TRBV6-2/TRBV6-3	TRBJ2-7	CASTQPEHSYEQYF
TRBV19	TRBJ2-7	CASSMQNEQYF
TRBV27	TRBJ2-7	CASSQFGTGYEQYF
TRBV20-1	TRBJ2-7	CSASSVREEGAYEQYF
TRBV11-2	TRBJ2-1	CASSLDVTRLSSYNEQFF
TRBV3-1	TRBJ2-1	CASSPLDSSYNEQFF
TRBV6-6	TRBJ2-3	CASSSLITDTQYF
TRBV11-2	TRBJ2-1	CASSLFGVSDEQFF
TRBV19	TRBJ1-2	CASSIGGRTYYGYTF
TRBV3-1	TRBJ2-3	CASSQDPAPLGSASTDTQYF
TRBV12-3/TRBV12-4	TRBJ2-3	CASSLAHWNTSADTQYF
TRBV4-3	TRBJ2-1	CASSQDRRGDYNEQFF
TRBV29-1	TRBJ2-7	CSVLSQRYEQYF
TRBV7-9	TRBJ1-2	CASSLGSGGGSYGYTF
TRBV28	TRBJ1-5	CASSLFLGVSNQPQHF
TRBV6-5	TRBJ2-1	CASSPAPAPQRLYNEQFF
TRBV3-1	TRBJ2-7	CASSHNSIAQYF
TRBV2	TRBJ2-1	CASSELAGANEQFF
TRBV29-1	TRBJ2-2	CSVVLPCGELFF
TRBV6-5	TRBJ2-6	CASRERQGRETGANVLTF
TRBV6-2/TRBV6-3	TRBJ2-3	CASSLLGNRGGTDTQYF
TRBV7-9	TRBJ2-5	CASSLVGRQETQYF
TRBV9	TRBJ2-2	CASSVARYGENLNTGELFF
TRBV23-1	TRBJ1-5	CASSQVAGLGNQPQHF